Following are 13 T cell receptor beta chains from one sample sequenced in a study of T cells in Graves' hyperthyroidism and ophthalmopathy. TCR beta CDR3 sequences were amplified from RNA transcripts. TCR CDR3 regions were first amplified by RT-PCR with HTBI primers. Using its own MiXCR run on the multiplex PCR reads, TCRdb lists one record per CDR3 protein. The sample records some 800,000 distinct CDR3 sequences, over 35% being singletons. Sequencing was carried out using blood. These receptors came from a man younger than 30 with Graves' hyperthyroidism.

On this clonotype: It may be a read error: a sequence one base away is much more abundant. This CDR3 fails to terminate in the conserved phenylalanine or tryptophan, so it likely reflects a read error. The CDR3 is CAISDLVGQAGEQYL. DNA of the CDR3: TGTGCCATCAGTGACCTGGTCGGACAGGCCGGCGAGCAGTACCTC. V gene TRBV10-3 combines with J gene TRBJ2-7; 7 nucleotides match TRBD1. With 3 bases clipped from V and 6 bases from J, the junction kept 11 bases outside the gene matches. The CDR3 runs 15 residues. Germline CDR1 is ENHRY and CDR2 is SYGVKD.

This clonotype was recorded many times. The V gene is TRBV7-9, the J gene TRBJ2-7, with D perhaps matching TRBD1 (6 bases). V shed 5 bases and J shed 6 bases, with 14 bases lying between them. The CDR3 has 13 amino acids. Germline CDR1 SEHNR, CDR2 FQNEAQ (reference sequence). In DNA form, the CDR3 reads TGTGCCAGCAGCAGGGACATGCCTCTCGAGCAGTACTTC. This sequence encodes CASSRDMPLEQYF.

This clonotype was detected many times. The chain links TRBV29-1 to TRBJ2-7; possible D gene TRBD1, 7 bases. This CDR3 has 14 residues. Germline V gene lookup returns CDR1 SQVTM and CDR2 ANQGSEA. The V and J ends lost 1 base and 3 bases respectively, with 13 bases between them. The CDR3 spells CSVEGQGGDYEQYF. The CDR3 DNA is TGCAGCGTTGAAGGGCAGGGGGGCGACTACGAGCAGTACTTC.

This clonotype was recorded many times. The rearrangement links TRBV2 to TRBJ2-7, with D perhaps given as TRBD1 or TRBD2 (7 bases each). The CDR3 has 13 residues. Trimming shortened V by 6 bases and J by 2 bases, and 11 bases separated the two germline ends. Germline CDR1 is SNHLY and CDR2 is FYNNEI. CDR3 nucleotide sequence: TGTGCCAGCAGAGCGGGACAGACCTACGAGCAGTACTTC. The encoded protein is CASRAGQTYEQYF. Full variable domain (missing parts from reference TRBV2 and TRBJ2-7): EPEVTQTPSHQVTQMGQEVILRCVPISNHLYFYWYRQILGQKVEFLVSFYNNEISEKSEIFDDQFSVERPDGSNFTLKIRSTKLEDSAMYFCASRAGQTYEQYFGPGTRLTVT.

This clonotype appeared many times. V is TRBV2 and J is TRBJ2-2; D remains ambiguous. With 6 bases removed from V and 2 bases from J, the gap between germline ends came to 7 bases. This CDR3 contains 13 residues. In germline, CDR1 is SNHLY, CDR2 FYNNEI. CDR3 DNA sequence: TGTGCCAGCAGGTCCCTAAACACCGGGGAGCTGTTTTTT. Translating gives CASRSLNTGELFF.

This clonotype occurred a few times. This chain uses TRBV7-2 with TRBJ2-7; TRBD1 matches 8 bases. Germline assignment: CDR1 SGHTA and CDR2 FQGNSA. This CDR3 comprises 14 residues. Losses at the gene ends were 3 bases for V and 2 bases for J; bases not matched to a gene: 3. The CDR3 nucleotides read TGTGCCAGCAGCTTTGACAGGGGCGCCTACGAGCAGTACTTC. It encodes CASSFDRGAYEQYF.

This clonotype was found a few times. This chain links TRBV20-1 with TRBJ2-7, with TRBD2 identical over 8 bases. The CDR3 extends over 14 amino acids. CDR1 and CDR2 (germline): DFQATT, SNEGSKA (reference sequence). Unmatched junction bases numbered 4, after V lost 0 bases and J lost 3 bases. DNA for the CDR3: TGCAGTGCTAGAGAAAGCGGGAGAGTCTACGAGCAGTACTTC. It is translated as CSARESGRVYEQYF.

The CDR3 nucleotides read TGTGCCAGCAGCCAAGAGGTCGGGGTCCCTGAAGCTTTCTTT. Encoded protein: CASSQEVGVPEAFF. This chain uses TRBV7-2 with TRBJ1-1; the D is unclear. V shed 5 bases and J shed 6 bases, with 16 bases lying between them. The CDR3 loop spans 14 amino acids. In germline, CDR1 is SGHTA, CDR2 FQGNSA.

This clonotype has a handful of counts. This chain uses TRBV4-3 with TRBJ1-1; D ambiguous. CDR3 length: 14 amino acids. Germline-derived CDR1 and CDR2 are LGHNA and YSLEER. V lost 4 bases and J lost 4, with 13 bases in between. The CDR3: CASSPGPGSTEAFF. The DNA for the CDR3 is TGCGCCAGCAGCCCAGGCCCGGGATCCACTGAAGCTTTCTTT.

The V and J genes are TRBV7-3 and TRBJ2-2; 10 bases are shared with TRBD2. The trim removed 5 bases at V and 5 bases at J, leaving 5 bases unmatched. This CDR3 has 15 amino acids. Germline V gives CDR1 SGHTA, CDR2 FQGTGA. CDR3 protein: CASSEIAGGTGELFF. The CDR3 nucleotides are TGTGCCAGCAGCGAGATAGCGGGAGGAACCGGGGAGCTGTTTTTT.

On this clonotype: The junction does not match germline at one end; this may be a read error. This chain uses TRBV10-3 with TRBJ2-7; the D call may be TRBD1 or TRBD2 (5 bases each). This CDR3 region has 14 residues. From germline, CDR1 is ENHRY and CDR2 SYGVKD. The CDR3 here is CASSNRDAAYEQYF. The CDR3 bases are TGTGCCAGCAGTAACCGGGACGCCGCCTACGAGCAGTACTTC.

This clonotype was seen only once. This chain connects TRBV25-1 to TRBJ1-2; D might be TRBD1 (5 bases). In germline, CDR1 is MGHDK, CDR2 SYGVNS. Trimming removed 10 bases from V and 1 base from J, with 13 bases in between. This CDR3 has 13 amino acids. The CDR3 DNA reads as TGTGCCATCCACGGGACGGATAACTATGGCTACACCTTC. Translating gives CAIHGTDNYGYTF.

The chain uses TRBV7-2 and TRBJ1-6, with a weak D call TRBD1 (5 bases). The germline V gene has CDR1 SGHTA and CDR2 FQGNSA. The CDR3 sequence is 14 residues long. The CDR3 region is CASGATRRNSPLHF. CDR3 sequence (DNA): TGTGCTAGTGGGGCCACGCGGCGTAATTCACCCCTCCACTTT.